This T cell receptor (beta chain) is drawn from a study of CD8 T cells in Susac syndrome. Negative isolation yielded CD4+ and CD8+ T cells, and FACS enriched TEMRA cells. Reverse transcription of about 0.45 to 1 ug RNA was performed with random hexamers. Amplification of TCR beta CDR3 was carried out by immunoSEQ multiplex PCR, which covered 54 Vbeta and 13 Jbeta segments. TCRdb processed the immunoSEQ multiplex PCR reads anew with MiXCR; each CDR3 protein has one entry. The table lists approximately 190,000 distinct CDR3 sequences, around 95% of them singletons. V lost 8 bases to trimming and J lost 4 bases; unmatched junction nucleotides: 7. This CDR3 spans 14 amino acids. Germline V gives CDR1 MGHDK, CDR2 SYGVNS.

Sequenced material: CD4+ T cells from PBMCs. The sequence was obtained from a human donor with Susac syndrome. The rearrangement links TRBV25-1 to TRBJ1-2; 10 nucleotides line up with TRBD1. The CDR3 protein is CASFGTGEAYGYTF. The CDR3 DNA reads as TGTGCCAGCTTCGGGACAGGGGAGGCCTATGGCTACACCTTC.